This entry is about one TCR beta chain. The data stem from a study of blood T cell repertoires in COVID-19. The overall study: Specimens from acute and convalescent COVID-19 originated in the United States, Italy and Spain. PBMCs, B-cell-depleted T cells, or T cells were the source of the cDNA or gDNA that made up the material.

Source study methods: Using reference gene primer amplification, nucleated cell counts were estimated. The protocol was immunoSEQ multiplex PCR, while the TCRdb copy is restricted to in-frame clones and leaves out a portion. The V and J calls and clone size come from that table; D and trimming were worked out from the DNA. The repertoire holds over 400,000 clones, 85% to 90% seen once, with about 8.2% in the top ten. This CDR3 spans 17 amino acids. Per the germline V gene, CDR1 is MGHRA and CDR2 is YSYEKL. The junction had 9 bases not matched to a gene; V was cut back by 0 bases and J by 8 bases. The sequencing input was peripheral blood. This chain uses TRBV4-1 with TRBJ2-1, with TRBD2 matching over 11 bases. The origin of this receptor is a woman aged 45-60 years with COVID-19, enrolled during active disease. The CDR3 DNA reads TGCGCCAGCAGCCAAGAGAAGGGGACTAGCGGTTGGGATGAGCAGTTCTTC. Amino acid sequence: CASSQEKGTSGWDEQFF.